Each of the 8 T cell receptor beta chains below was sequenced from the same sample in a study of T cell responses to AZD1222 COVID-19 vaccine (dated by TCRdb to 2020 to 2022). To prepare the library, the immunoSEQ multiplex PCR assay was applied. The clones in this table, taken by TCRdb from immuneACCESS, are in-frame only. Not every clone is retained; where verified, under half of the shortfall comes from an unresolved V gene, and the cause of the rest is unknown. The sample yields some 180,000 clones; around 90% were counted once. About 2.1% of the sample belongs to the ten largest clones. The sample's time point label is to be understood as: about 28 days (+/-7) after the second vaccine dose. Here the sequenced sample was peripheral blood, taken 28 days after the second AZD1222 dose. Every receptor here comes from an adult who received the AZD1222 COVID-19 vaccine.

This chain links TRBV7-9 with TRBJ2-7, with 11 bases identical to TRBD2. CDR1 and CDR2 from the germline V gene are SEHNR and FQNEAQ (reference sequence). This CDR3 is built from 14 residues. V shed 5 bases, J shed 7 bases, and the junction held 7 bases outside the gene matches. CDR3 nucleotides: TGTGCCAGCAGCCCCACTAGCGGGAGAGGTGAGCAGTACTTC. It translates to CASSPTSGRGEQYF.

The V call is TRBV5-1, the J call TRBJ1-1; D gene uncertain. Germline V gene data show CDR1 as SGHRS and CDR2 as YFSETQ. The germline V and J ends were trimmed by 4 bases and 2 bases, with 9 bases remaining between them. CDR3 length: 13 amino acids. CDR3 protein: CASSPGPNTEAFF. CDR3 nucleotides: TGCGCCAGCAGCCCCGGGCCCAACACTGAAGCTTTCTTT.

The gene calls are TRBV11-3 and TRBJ1-1; 8 bases fit TRBD1. The CDR3 is made up of 13 amino acids. Germline-derived CDR1 and CDR2 are SGHNT and YENEEA. V shed 5 bases, J shed 4 bases, and the junction held 3 bases outside the gene matches. The CDR3 sequence is CASSHTGGTEAFF. The CDR3 DNA is TGTGCCAGCAGCCACACAGGGGGCACTGAAGCTTTCTTT.

This chain uses TRBV7-3 with TRBJ2-1; D is ambiguous. The V gene lost 1 base and the J gene lost 5 bases, with 6 bases spanning the gap. Germline V lookup: CDR1 SGHTA, CDR2 FQGTGA. The CDR3 is 13 residues long. CDR3 residues: CASSLKRDNEQFF. In DNA form, the CDR3 reads TGTGCCAGCAGCTTAAAACGGGACAATGAGCAGTTCTTC.

The chain uses TRBV18 and TRBJ2-6, with D possibly TRBD2 on 6 matching bases. Germline lookup yields CDR1 KGHSH and CDR2 LQKENI. The germline V and J ends were trimmed by 2 bases and 4 bases, with 15 bases remaining between them. This CDR3 spans 17 amino acids. This CDR3 reads CASSPGTYQSGANVLTF. The CDR3 bases are TGTGCCAGCTCACCAGGGACTTATCAATCGGGGGCCAACGTCCTGACTTTC.

The chain is built from TRBV7-2 and TRBJ2-3, with TRBD2 as a possible D gene (6 bases). CDR1 is SGHTA and CDR2 is FQGNSA in the germline V gene. The V end was cut by 2 bases, the J end by 2 bases, with 11 bases between. The CDR3 has 15 residues. The CDR3 DNA reads as TGTGCCAGCAGCTTAAGTAGCGGCAACACAGATACGCAGTATTTT. It is translated as CASSLSSGNTDTQYF.

The genes are TRBV12-3 or TRBV12-4 and TRBJ2-7; D call uncertain. V was clipped by 2 bases and J by 0 bases, with 2 bases between them. The CDR3 runs 12 residues. CDR3 DNA: TGTGCCAGCAGTTTATTCTCCTACGAGCAGTACTTC. Protein sequence: CASSLFSYEQYF.

This chain links TRBV5-1 with TRBJ1-4; D ambiguous. Trimming stripped 1 base from V and 6 bases from J, with 10 bases between. In germline, CDR1 is SGHRS, CDR2 YFSETQ. The CDR3 length is 14 residues. DNA of the CDR3: TGCGCCAGCAGCTTGCAGAGCCTGGATGAAAAACTGTTTTTT. Amino acids: CASSLQSLDEKLFF. Variable domain in full (rest from reference TRBV5-1 and TRBJ1-4): KAGVTQTPRYLIKTRGQQVTLSCSPISGHRSVSWYQQTPGQGLQFLFEYFSETQRNKGNFPGRFSGRQFSNSRSEMNVSTLELGDSALYLCASSLQSLDEKLFFGSGTQLSVL.